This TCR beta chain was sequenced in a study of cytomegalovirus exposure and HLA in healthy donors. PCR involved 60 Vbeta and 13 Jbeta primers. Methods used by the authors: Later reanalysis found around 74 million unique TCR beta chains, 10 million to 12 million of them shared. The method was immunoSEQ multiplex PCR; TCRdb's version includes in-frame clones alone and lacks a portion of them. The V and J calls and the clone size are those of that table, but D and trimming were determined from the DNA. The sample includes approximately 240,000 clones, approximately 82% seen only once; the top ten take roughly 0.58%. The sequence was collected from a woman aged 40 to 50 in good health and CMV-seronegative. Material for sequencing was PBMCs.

DNA of the CDR3: TGTGCCAGCAGCTTAAGGGGTAGGCGGGGATCCGACTATGGCTACACCTTC. Protein sequence: CASSLRGRRGSDYGYTF. The chain recombines TRBV7-8 with TRBJ1-2, with D possibly being TRBD1 (5 bases). This CDR3 spans 17 amino acids. V lost 2 bases, J lost 3 bases, and 19 bases lay in between. From germline, CDR1 is SGHVS and CDR2 FQNEAQ.